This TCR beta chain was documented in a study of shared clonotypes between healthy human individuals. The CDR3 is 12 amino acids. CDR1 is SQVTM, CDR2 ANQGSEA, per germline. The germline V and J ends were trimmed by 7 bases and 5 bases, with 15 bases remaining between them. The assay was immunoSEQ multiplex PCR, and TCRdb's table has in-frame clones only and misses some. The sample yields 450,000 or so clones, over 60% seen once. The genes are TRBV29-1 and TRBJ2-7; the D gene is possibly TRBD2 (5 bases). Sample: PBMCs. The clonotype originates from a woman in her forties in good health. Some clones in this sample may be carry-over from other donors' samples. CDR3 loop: CSGSESGDEQYF. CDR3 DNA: TGCAGCGGGTCCGAGTCCGGGGACGAGCAGTACTTC.